The 30 T cell receptor beta chains below come from one sample, sequenced in a study of blood T cell repertoires in COVID-19 (TCRdb year 2020). The method behind the library was the immunoSEQ multiplex PCR assay. Here the immuneACCESS table is served through TCRdb, limited to in-frame sequences with V and J called. Missing clones are a known gap in these copies; in checked studies unresolved V genes cover under half, and the rest lacks a known reason. The table for this sample lists under 300,000 clones; about nine tenths of them were counted only once. Roughly 0.89% of the sample is in the top ten clones. Material for sequencing was peripheral blood. These receptors were taken from a man aged 30 to 45 with COVID-19, enrolled during active disease.

J is TRBJ1-6 and V is TRBV10-2, with D perhaps matching TRBD1 (6 bases). Germline CDR1 reads WSHSY; CDR2 reads SAAADI. Trimming pared 2 bases from V and 9 bases from J, leaving 17 bases between. This CDR3 is built from 16 residues. The DNA for the CDR3 is TGCGCCAGCAGTGAGCCACGGGGGGCTTTAGGTTCACCCCTCCACTTT. This translates into CASSEPRGALGSPLHF.

V is TRBV19 and J is TRBJ1-2, with a weak D call TRBD1 (6 bases). The CDR3 totals 13 residues. Germline-derived CDR1 and CDR2 are LNHDA and SQIVND (reference sequence). V shed 6 bases and J shed 0 bases, with 8 bases lying between them. CDR3 region: CASRDSSNYGYTF. The CDR3 bases are TGTGCCAGTAGGGACAGCTCTAACTATGGCTACACCTTC.

The chain couples TRBV5-1 to TRBJ1-5; 8 bases line up with TRBD1. CDR1 is SGHRS and CDR2 is YFSETQ in the germline V gene. The J segment lost 2 bases and the V segment lost 4 bases, leaving 2 bases of the junction unmatched. This CDR3 region has 14 residues. The CDR3 DNA sequence: TGCGCCAGCAGCCAGGGACAGGGCAATCAGCCCCAGCATTTT. Protein product: CASSQGQGNQPQHF.

This clone was counted once. The chain couples TRBV5-5 to TRBJ1-4; D remains ambiguous. Germline V gene lookup returns CDR1 SGHKS and CDR2 YYEKEE (reference sequence). The V end lost 0 bases, the J end lost 6 bases, and 3 bases lay between the germline ends. The CDR3 is 12 residues long. The CDR3 spells CASSLADEKLFF. The CDR3 nucleotides read TGTGCCAGCAGCTTGGCCGATGAAAAACTGTTTTTT.

The J gene is TRBJ2-7, the V gene TRBV12-5; possible D gene TRBD1, 6 bases. Per germline, CDR1 LGHNT and CDR2 FRNRAP. V lost 6 bases and J lost 5, with 8 bases in between. The CDR3 has 11 amino acids. The CDR3 DNA sequence: TGTGCTAGTGGGAACAGGGACGAGCAGTACTTC. This gives the protein CASGNRDEQYF.

CDR3 residues: CASSEDRRDGYTF. CDR3 DNA: TGTGCCAGCAGCGAGGACAGGAGGGATGGCTACACCTTC. The chain links TRBV5-4 to TRBJ1-2; TRBD1 matches 7 bases. CDR3 length equals 13 residues. Germline V gives CDR1 SGHNT, CDR2 YYREEE (reference sequence). V was clipped by 4 bases and J by 6 bases; unmatched bases: 6.

This chain uses TRBV10-3 with TRBJ1-5; no definite D call. Trimming cost V 4 bases and J 4 bases, with 14 bases left between them. Germline loops: CDR1 ENHRY, CDR2 SYGVKD. CDR3 length: 15 amino acids. DNA for the CDR3: TGTGCCATCAGTGTAGAGGTCGGAGGGAATCAGCCCCAGCATTTT. Its protein is CAISVEVGGNQPQHF.

The rearrangement links TRBV7-9 to TRBJ1-4; 7 nucleotides align to TRBD1. Germline-derived CDR1 and CDR2 are SEHNR and FQNEAQ (reference sequence). The V segment lost 0 bases and the J segment 7 bases; nucleotides outside the gene matches: 2. CDR3 length: 14 amino acids. The DNA for the CDR3 is TGTGCCAGCAGCTTAGCACAGGGGTTTGAAAAACTGTTTTTT. Protein product: CASSLAQGFEKLFF.

The chain links TRBV11-2 to TRBJ2-1, with D tentatively TRBD2 (7 bases). The CDR3 is made up of 17 amino acids. V was clipped by 1 base and J by 8 bases, with 21 bases between them. Germline V gene lookup returns CDR1 SGHAT and CDR2 FQNNGV. CDR3 region: CASSLGPPEGGADEQFF. The CDR3 DNA sequence: TGTGCCAGCAGCTTAGGGCCCCCGGAGGGGGGGGCCGATGAGCAGTTCTTC.

This clone was counted only a few times. This same CDR3 is encoded by further DNA sequences in the sample. V usage is TRBV27 and J usage is TRBJ1-1; D not resolved. CDR1 and CDR2 (germline): MNHEY, SMNVEV (reference sequence). The CDR3 totals 14 residues. V was pared by 3 bases and J by 4 bases, with 12 bases between. The CDR3 protein is CASSFSGAGTEAFF. The CDR3 coding sequence is TGTGCCAGCAGTTTTTCGGGAGCGGGCACTGAAGCTTTCTTT.

This chain links TRBV15 with TRBJ1-3; D ambiguous. This CDR3 contains 14 residues. Germline V gives CDR1 LNHNV, CDR2 YYDKDF (reference sequence). V dropped 3 bases and J dropped 2 bases, with 8 bases sitting between them. As DNA, the CDR3 is TGTGCCACCAGCAGCAGGTCAACTGGAAACACCATATATTTT. Residues: CATSSRSTGNTIYF.

J is TRBJ1-2 and V is TRBV7-2; TRBD1 matches 9 bases. Trimming cost V 2 bases and J 6 bases; bases outside gene matches: 7. Germline lookup yields CDR1 SGHTA and CDR2 FQGNSA. The CDR3 sequence is 15 residues long. DNA for the CDR3: TGTGCCAGCAGCTTAACGGGACAGGGATGGGATGGCTACACCTTC. It is translated as CASSLTGQGWDGYTF.

This clone has only one observation. This chain joins TRBV6-5 and TRBJ1-1; perhaps TRBD1 as D (6 bases). V was pared by 11 bases and J by 8 bases, with 18 bases between. Germline V lookup: CDR1 MNHEY, CDR2 SVGAGI. CDR3 length equals 12 residues. CDR3 nucleotides: TGTGCCGGGGGACGGACAGCGGGGGAAGCTTTCTTT. Amino acid sequence: CAGGRTAGEAFF.

The chain employs TRBV6-5 and TRBJ1-5; maybe TRBD1 (5 bases). This CDR3 has 13 amino acids. The germline V gene encodes CDR1 MNHEY and CDR2 SVGAGI. Trimming removed 8 bases at V and 4 bases at J, with 12 bases between. In nucleotides, the CDR3 is TGTGCCAGCGATGACAGAATAAATCAGCCCCAGCATTTT. It is translated as CASDDRINQPQHF.

The chain links TRBV6-5 to TRBJ2-7; 12 bases align to TRBD2. Unmatched junction bases numbered 3, after V lost 0 bases and J lost 3 bases. The CDR3 is 16 residues long. Germline V gene sequence: CDR1 MNHEY, CDR2 SVGAGI. The CDR3, as DNA: TGTGCCAGCAGTTACTCGACGACTAGCGGGGGCTACGAGCAGTACTTC. It codes for CASSYSTTSGGYEQYF.

The chain employs TRBV13 and TRBJ1-4; D might be TRBD1 (6 bases). The CDR3 spans 15 residues. V lost 0 bases and J 8 bases, leaving 13 bases between the germline ends. From germline, CDR1 is PRHDT and CDR2 FYEKMQ (reference sequence). The CDR3 DNA reads as TGTGCCAGCAGCTTAGGGGACAGTTCCCGGGAAAAACTGTTTTTT. Its protein product is CASSLGDSSREKLFF.

The J gene is TRBJ2-2, the V gene TRBV6-2 or TRBV6-3; TRBD2 matches at 8 bases. Per the germline V gene, CDR1 is MNHEY and CDR2 is SVGEGT. The V gene end was trimmed by 4 bases and the J gene end by 6 bases; junction bases not matched to a gene: 10. CDR3 length equals 16 residues. CDR3 coding DNA: TGTGCCAGCAGTTCCTCCGGGACTAGTGGTCCCGGGGAGCTGTTTTTT. This gives the protein CASSSSGTSGPGELFF.

This chain links TRBV5-1 with TRBJ1-3; no firm D call. The CDR3 length is 13 residues. Germline V gene data show CDR1 as SGHRS and CDR2 as YFSETQ. Deletions cut 6 bases from V and 0 bases from J, with 7 bases between. CDR3 nucleotides: TGCGCCAGCACAGAGGGCTCTGGAAACACCATATATTTT. Translating gives CASTEGSGNTIYF.

In its sample, this clone was seen once. J is TRBJ1-6 and V is TRBV7-9, with a tentative D call TRBD1 (6 bases). CDR3 size: 14 residues. CDR1 SEHNR and CDR2 FQNEAQ come from the germline V gene (reference sequence). Trimming removed 4 bases from V and 9 bases from J, with 13 bases in between. The CDR3, as DNA: TGTGCCAGCAGCTACCCGGGACACCGTTCACCCCTCCACTTT. Translated, it gives CASSYPGHRSPLHF. The full variable domain, in which reference TRBV7-9 and TRBJ1-6 provide the parts outside the CDR3, is DTGVSQNPRHKITKRGQNVTFRCDPISEHNRLYWYRQTLGQGPEFLTYFQNEAQLEKSRLLSDRFSAERPKGSFSTLEIQRTEQGDSAMYLCASSYPGHRSPLHFGNGTRLTVT.

The rearrangement uses TRBV6-6 and TRBJ1-4; 7 bases agree with TRBD1. V shed 5 bases and J 7 bases; nucleotides not matched to a gene: 16. Germline V gives CDR1 MNHNY, CDR2 SVGAGI (reference sequence). This CDR3 has 17 residues. The CDR3 sequence is CASSRSGTAGVGEKLFF. CDR3 bases: TGTGCCAGCAGTCGATCCGGGACAGCGGGAGTCGGTGAAAAACTGTTTTTT.

The CDR3 DNA reads TGTGCCAGCAGCCAAGATGGGGGGGGACGGCGCTACGAGCAGTACTTC. Protein: CASSQDGGGRRYEQYF. The V gene is TRBV14, the J gene TRBJ2-7, with 7 nucleotides matching TRBD2. CDR1 is SGHDN and CDR2 is FVKESK in the germline V gene. V trimming: 0 bases; J trimming: 3 bases; junction bases outside the gene matches: 8. The CDR3 is 16 amino acids.

The DNA of the CDR3 is TGTGCCAGCAGCCAGGCAGGGGCAAGGAATTCACCCCTCCACTTT. Translating it yields CASSQAGARNSPLHF. This rearrangement joins TRBV3-1 (or the pseudogene TRBV3-2) to TRBJ1-6, with D perhaps matching TRBD1 (6 bases). The CDR3 length is 15 residues. Looked up from germline, CDR1 is LGHDT and CDR2 is YNNKEL (reference sequence). Trimming removed 3 bases from V and 7 bases from J, with 13 bases in between.

The chain links TRBV6-5 to TRBJ1-2; no firm D call. Germline V gene sequence: CDR1 MNHEY, CDR2 SVGAGI. CDR3 length: 13 amino acids. The V gene lost 7 bases and the J gene lost 8 bases, with 17 bases spanning the gap. CDR3 sequence: CASITDLSSGYTF. The CDR3 DNA reads as TGTGCCAGCATCACCGACTTGTCTTCCGGCTACACCTTC.

This rearrangement joins TRBV5-1 to TRBJ1-4; D call uncertain. V was trimmed by 4 bases and J by 2 bases, leaving 15 bases between them. In germline, CDR1 is SGHRS, CDR2 YFSETQ. There are 16 residues in the CDR3. CDR3 residues: CASSPLSGSTNEKLFF. DNA of the CDR3: TGCGCCAGCAGCCCCCTGTCCGGGTCGACTAATGAAAAACTGTTTTTT.

The chain links TRBV19 to TRBJ2-2; tentatively, D is TRBD1 (6 bases). The germline V and J ends were trimmed by 7 bases and 4 bases, with 13 bases remaining between them. The V gene's germline CDR1 is LNHDA and CDR2 SQIVND (reference sequence). This CDR3 contains 14 residues. CDR3 DNA sequence: TGTGCCAGTACCCTGACAGGCGCCACCGGGGAGCTGTTTTTT. It is translated as CASTLTGATGELFF.

This rearrangement joins TRBV15 to TRBJ1-5; D is perhaps TRBD1 (6 bases). This CDR3 is 15 amino acids long. From germline, CDR1 is LNHNV and CDR2 YYDKDF (reference sequence). Trimming took 4 bases from V and 4 from J, leaving 14 bases between them. CDR3 DNA: TGTGCCACCAGCACCCGGACAGCGCTGAATCAGCCCCAGCATTTT. Translating gives CATSTRTALNQPQHF.

The V and J genes are TRBV2 and TRBJ1-1; 7 bases map to TRBD1. CDR3 length equals 15 residues. CDR1 SNHLY and CDR2 FYNNEI come from the germline V gene. V lost 3 bases to trimming and J lost 4 bases; unmatched junction nucleotides: 8. The DNA for the CDR3 is TGTGCCAGCAGTGACCTCACAGGGGTCGGCACTGAAGCTTTCTTT. Translating gives CASSDLTGVGTEAFF.

V usage is TRBV19 and J usage is TRBJ1-2, with D unresolved. V lost 0 bases and J 1 base, leaving 6 bases between the germline ends. CDR1 and CDR2 (germline): LNHDA, SQIVND (reference sequence). This CDR3 region has 14 residues. The CDR3 sequence is CASSIDRLNYGYTF. The CDR3 DNA is TGTGCCAGTAGTATAGACAGACTTAACTATGGCTACACCTTC.

The chain links TRBV5-6 to TRBJ2-3, with 11 bases lining up with TRBD2. The CDR3 consists of 15 residues. Trimming removed 4 bases from V and 4 bases from J; junction bases left unmatched: 5. Germline CDR1 is SGHDT and CDR2 is YYEEEE. As DNA, the CDR3 is TGTGCCAGCAGCGGTAGCGGGGGGGCCGCAGATACGCAGTATTTT. Translation gives CASSGSGGAADTQYF.

The chain joins TRBV3-1 (or the pseudogene TRBV3-2) to TRBJ2-3; tentative D call: TRBD1 (6 bases). CDR3 length: 15 amino acids. The germline CDR1 and CDR2 sequences are LGHDT and YNNKEL (reference sequence). V lost 4 bases and J 2 bases, leaving 13 bases between the germline ends. DNA for the CDR3: TGTGCCAGCAGCCTATCAGGGGACGACACAGATACGCAGTATTTT. It yields the protein CASSLSGDDTDTQYF.